Reported below is one T cell receptor beta chain. Original handling: Amplified reference gene primers provided the basis for estimating nucleated cell counts. Sequenced by immunoSEQ multiplex PCR; TCRdb stores in-frame clones only, minus some. The DNA gave D and trimming, while V, J and clone size come from that table. Of 95,000 to 110,000 clones listed, approximately 88% are singletons. This sample is drawn from a study of blood T cell repertoires in COVID-19. Study background: Italy, Spain and the United States were the sources of the convalescent and acute COVID-19 samples. In each case, the material was cDNA or gDNA derived from T cells, B-cell-depleted T cells, or PBMCs.

The sequenced sample consisted of peripheral blood. The sequence derives from a man in his 60s with acute or convalescent COVID-19.

CDR3 nucleotides: TGTGCCAGCAGTGCCACAGGACAGGTTTTCTATGGCTACACCTTC. This encodes CASSATGQVFYGYTF. The rearrangement joins TRBV27 to TRBJ1-2; TRBD1 agrees at 7 bases. Germline lookup yields CDR1 MNHEY and CDR2 SMNVEV (reference sequence). This CDR3 has 15 residues. Trimming removed 5 bases from V and 4 bases from J; junction bases left unmatched: 10.